The rows below give T cell receptor beta chains drawn from one sample of a study of shared clonotypes between healthy human individuals. Sequenced by immunoSEQ multiplex PCR; TCRdb stores in-frame clones only, minus some. The sample has 2 million to 3 million clones, about 92% seen once. Sequenced: naive CD4+ T cells sorted from blood. The receptors were sampled from a young man in good health. The CDR3 runs from the conserved cysteine through the conserved F or W. D genes are given only for firm matches.

J gene: TRBJ1-6
V gene: TRBV13
D gene: TRBD1
CDR3 DNA: TGTGCCAGCAGCTTAGGACAGGGGGCGAAATCACCCCTCCACTTT
CDR3 protein: CASSLGQGAKSPLHF

J gene: TRBJ2-5
V gene: TRBV10-2
D gene: TRBD2
CDR3 DNA: TGCGCCAGCAGTGATCTCGCTCTAGCGGGAGGGCCCCAAGAGACCCAGTACTTC
CDR3 protein: CASSDLALAGGPQETQYF

J gene: TRBJ2-1
V gene: TRBV7-7
D gene: -
CDR3 DNA: TGTGCTAGCAGCTTAGTTGGGGGTAATGAGCAGTTCTTC
CDR3 protein: CASSLVGGNEQFF

J gene: TRBJ2-2
V gene: TRBV27
D gene: -
CDR3 DNA: TGTGCCAGCCGACCTGGGTCCGCGAACACCGGGGAGCTGTTTTTT
CDR3 protein: CASRPGSANTGELFF

J gene: TRBJ1-2
V gene: TRBV6-5
D gene: -
CDR3 DNA: TGTGCCAGCAGTTACTCGGCAGGGCTAAACTATGGCTACACCTTC
CDR3 protein: CASSYSAGLNYGYTF

J gene: TRBJ1-1
V gene: TRBV10-3
D gene: -
CDR3 DNA: TGTGCCATCAGTGTTAGGAACACTGAAGCTTTCTTT
CDR3 protein: CAISVRNTEAFF

J gene: TRBJ1-2
V gene: TRBV6-5
D gene: TRBD1
CDR3 DNA: TGTGCCAGCAGAGACAGGGGGCAAACTCAAAATGGCTACACCTTC
CDR3 protein: CASRDRGQTQNGYTF

J gene: TRBJ2-7
V gene: TRBV5-4
D gene: -
CDR3 DNA: TGTGCCAGCAGATCTGGGCACTACGAGCAGTACTTC
CDR3 protein: CASRSGHYEQYF

J gene: TRBJ2-1
V gene: TRBV4-3
D gene: -
CDR3 DNA: TGCGCCAGCAGCCAAGCAAGGGGGGCCTACAATGAGCAGTTCTTC
CDR3 protein: CASSQARGAYNEQFF

J gene: TRBJ2-7
V gene: TRBV5-1
D gene: -
CDR3 DNA: TGCGCCAGCAGCTTGGGGTTAGGGATCCCCGAGGAGCAGTACTTC
CDR3 protein: CASSLGLGIPEEQYF

J gene: TRBJ2-1
V gene: TRBV19
D gene: TRBD2
CDR3 DNA: TGTGCCAGTAGTGCTTTACCTAGCGGGTCCCCTGGGAATGAGCAGTTCTTC
CDR3 protein: CASSALPSGSPGNEQFF